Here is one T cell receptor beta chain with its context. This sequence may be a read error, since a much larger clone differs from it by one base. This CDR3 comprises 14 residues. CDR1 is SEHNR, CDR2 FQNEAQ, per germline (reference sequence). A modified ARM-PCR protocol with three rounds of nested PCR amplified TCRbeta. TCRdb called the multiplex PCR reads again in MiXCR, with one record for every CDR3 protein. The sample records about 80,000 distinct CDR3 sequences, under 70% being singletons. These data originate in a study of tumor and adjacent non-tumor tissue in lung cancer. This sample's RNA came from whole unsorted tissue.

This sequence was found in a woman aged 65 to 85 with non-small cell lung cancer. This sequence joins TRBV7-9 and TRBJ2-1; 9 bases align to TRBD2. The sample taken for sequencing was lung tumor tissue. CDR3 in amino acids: CDSSLAGVRNEQFF. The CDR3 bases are TGTGACAGCAGCTTAGCGGGAGTCCGCAATGAGCAGTTCTTC.